The 14 T cell receptor beta chains listed next were all sequenced from one sample in a study of CD8+ T cells in alopecia areata. Extraction of RNA preceded its reverse transcription into cDNA, which served as the sequencing template. Assay used: immunoSEQ multiplex PCR; TCRdb lists only in-frame clones, some missing. In the table there are 160,000 or so clones, about 54% of which are singletons. Described treatment: oral pan-JAK inhibitor, 5-10 mg twice daily. Material: CD4+ T cells sorted from blood, obtained at approximately week 61, from a patient treated with tofacitinib. The receptors here all came from a human donor with alopecia areata.

The chain joins TRBV29-1 to TRBJ1-5; D is ambiguous. CDR1 and CDR2 from the germline V gene are SQVTM and ANQGSEA. Trimming cost V 4 bases and J 6 bases, with 13 bases left between them. This CDR3 is built from 13 residues. The CDR3 DNA sequence: TGCAGCGTTGGGGAGAACGTGGGTCAGCCCCAGCATTTT. As protein: CSVGENVGQPQHF. Drawing the rest from reference TRBV29-1 and TRBJ1-5, the complete variable domain is SAVISQKPSRDICQRGTSLTIQCQVDSQVTMMFWYRQQPGQSLTLIATANQGSEATYESGFVIDKFPISRPNLTFSTLTVSNMSPEDSSIYLCSVGENVGQPQHFGDGTRLSIL.

The V call is TRBV7-8, the J call TRBJ2-3; TRBD2 agrees at 7 bases. This CDR3 comprises 16 residues. Unmatched junction bases numbered 9, after V lost 4 bases and J lost 2 bases. Germline V CDR1 and CDR2: SGHVS, FQNEAQ. CDR3 bases: TGTGCCAGCAGCTCAAAAGCGGGGCGTAACACAGATACGCAGTATTTT. Its protein is CASSSKAGRNTDTQYF.

The rearrangement joins TRBV4-2 to TRBJ1-6, with D tentatively TRBD1 (5 bases). CDR1 is LGHNA, CDR2 YNFKEQ, per germline. Trimming took off 1 base at V and 7 bases at J, with 26 bases between the two ends. CDR3 length equals 20 residues. CDR3 loop: CASSQAVGRMGGGANSPLHF. The CDR3 nucleotides read TGTGCCAGCAGCCAAGCCGTCGGCAGAATGGGCGGGGGTGCAAATTCACCCCTCCACTTT.

The DNA for the CDR3 is TGTGCCACCAGCCCCGGGACTAGCGGGGGGGCGACGGAAGAGACCCAGTACTTC. Amino acid sequence: CATSPGTSGGATEETQYF. The rearrangement joins TRBV15 to TRBJ2-5, with 16 nucleotides matching TRBD2. The CDR3 covers 18 residues. The germline gives CDR1 LNHNV, CDR2 YYDKDF (reference sequence). V trimming: 5 bases; J trimming: 3 bases; junction bases outside the gene matches: 9.

The chain carries TRBV15 and TRBJ2-5; D not resolved. V lost 1 base and J lost 1, with 10 bases in between. This CDR3 comprises 15 residues. The V gene's germline CDR1 is LNHNV and CDR2 YYDKDF (reference sequence). The CDR3 sequence: CATSRGNGPQETQYF. For the CDR3, the DNA is TGTGCCACCAGCAGAGGGAATGGTCCCCAAGAGACCCAGTACTTC.

This clone came up once. This chain uses TRBV28 with TRBJ1-1; no firm D call. The CDR3 spans 12 residues. The germline V gene has CDR1 MDHEN and CDR2 SYDVKM. V was clipped by 2 bases and J by 8 bases, with 9 bases between them. CDR3 residues: CASSLGPHEAFF. In nucleotides, the CDR3 is TGTGCCAGCAGTTTAGGGCCGCACGAAGCTTTCTTT.

A few counts support this clone. The chain joins TRBV5-1 to TRBJ1-2, with D perhaps TRBD1 (6 bases). CDR1 and CDR2 from the germline V gene are SGHRS and YFSETQ. Trimming shortened V by 0 bases and J by 2 bases, and 11 bases separated the two germline ends. The CDR3 covers 15 residues. The CDR3 is CASSLVFGGNYGYTF. DNA of the CDR3: TGCGCCAGCAGCTTGGTTTTCGGGGGCAACTATGGCTACACCTTC.

This clone came up once. The chain is built from TRBV30 and TRBJ1-4, with D perhaps TRBD1 (6 bases). This CDR3 contains 12 residues. Germline V gene lookup returns CDR1 GTSNPN and CDR2 SVGIG (reference sequence). Trimming took 1 base from V and 8 from J, leaving 8 bases between them. CDR3 nucleotide sequence: TGTGCCTGGAGTGAGGGGGACGAAAAACTGTTTTTT. This codes for CAWSEGDEKLFF.

In this sample, this clone turned up once. V and J are TRBV2 and TRBJ2-5; maybe TRBD1 (6 bases). Trimming pared 10 bases from V and 2 bases from J, leaving 17 bases between. The CDR3 consists of 14 residues. Germline CDR1 and CDR2: SNHLY and FYNNEI. CDR3 sequence (DNA): TGTGCCACACGGGACACAGAACGACAAGAGACCCAGTACTTC. It specifies CATRDTERQETQYF.

This clone was detected a few times. The rearrangement joins TRBV29-1 to TRBJ1-2; 10 nucleotides line up with TRBD1. This CDR3 has 14 residues. Germline CDR1 and CDR2: SQVTM and ANQGSEA. Unmatched junction bases numbered 5, after V lost 3 bases and J lost 4 bases. CDR3 DNA: TGCAGCGTTGAGAGGGACAGGGGTCCCTATGGCTACACCTTC. Translation: CSVERDRGPYGYTF.

V usage is TRBV7-2 and J usage is TRBJ2-2, with unresolved D. The germline V gene encodes CDR1 SGHTA and CDR2 FQGNSA. The CDR3 length is 14 residues. Trimming cost V 6 bases and J 5 bases, with 13 bases left between them. CDR3 sequence (DNA): TGTGCCAGCAGGGCGAGAGTGGGGACCGGGGAGCTGTTTTTT. It specifies CASRARVGTGELFF.

V is TRBV6-5 and J is TRBJ2-3; 7 bases line up with TRBD1. CDR1 and CDR2 from the germline V gene are MNHEY and SVGAGI. J was trimmed by 4 bases and V by 4 bases; bases with no gene match: 2. CDR3 length: 13 amino acids. The CDR3 sequence: CASSFQGADTQYF. CDR3 nucleotide sequence: TGTGCCAGCAGTTTCCAGGGGGCAGATACGCAGTATTTT.

There are a few counts of this clone. The gene calls are TRBV5-1 and TRBJ2-1; 9 nucleotides align to TRBD1. Unmatched junction bases numbered 5, after V lost 4 bases and J lost 3 bases. The CDR3 is 15 amino acids. CDR1 and CDR2 from the germline V gene are SGHRS and YFSETQ. For the CDR3, the DNA is TGCGCCAGCAGCGGCGGGACAGGGCTCTACAATGAGCAGTTCTTC. Residues: CASSGGTGLYNEQFF.

This clone has more than one count but fewer than ten. CDR3 sequence (DNA): TGTGCTGGGACAGGGTTGTTTACAGATACGCAGTATTTT. Its translation: CAGTGLFTDTQYF. The chain recombines TRBV30 with TRBJ2-3; 9 bases fit TRBD1. The length of the CDR3 is 13 residues. Per the germline V gene, CDR1 is GTSNPN and CDR2 is SVGIG (reference sequence).